This TCR beta chain was captured by sequencing in a study of T cells in localized non-small cell lung cancer (dated by TCRdb to 2020 to 2022). Looking at the study overall: Comparing tumors with uninvolved tumor-adjacent lungs, the study looked at the T cell repertoires of roughly 250 patients with early-stage NSCLC. The cohort was made up of approximately 250 treatment-naive NSCLC patients whose localized lung tumors had been resected. NSCLC patients had a mean age of around 61 years, and approximately 140 were male and about 110 female. Findings and caveats that apply to the study as a whole: Because of the exploratory design, TCR variables were selected using unadjusted p-values without false-discovery rate correction. Multi-region tumor sequencing was not performed, so intratumor heterogeneity could not be excluded. Longer overall survival was associated with higher T cell density in blood, whereas shorter survival was associated with higher clonality in adjacent lung. A median of around 57 of the top 100 tumor clones turned up in the paired uninvolved adjacent lung, and 25 to 35 of those clones also ranked among the top 100 of that same adjacent lung. Uninvolved tumor-adjacent lung showed the highest T cell clonality, higher than tumor, which suggests more focused antigenic responses in the adjacent lung.

For this clone: Its antigen is currently not known. Base-call qualities are not available, and no considerably larger clone is one nucleotide away.

At diagnosis, peripheral blood, uninvolved tumor-adjacent lung and tumor were collected and stored as a combination of fresh-frozen and FFPE material. For TCR repertoire profiling, the blood samples were analyzed as peripheral blood mononuclear cells. The immunoSEQ Assay was used to sequence TCR beta CDR3 regions from DNA. In the paper's pipeline: To compute T cell density, TCR beta template counts were normalized to usable DNA, which was estimated by amplifying housekeeping genes. Using the preseqR package, richness was estimated by extrapolating to 120,000 templates for tissue samples and 400,000 templates for PBMC samples. Clonality was defined as one minus Pielou's evenness. Differential abundance testing on productive amino-acid clonotypes, with a minimum total count of 5 and an alpha of 0.1, was used to identify tissue-enriched TCRs. Repertoire overlap between compartments was quantified with the Jaccard Index and Morisita Overlap Index. GLIPH grouped TCR beta CDR3s together with public tetramer-defined viral CDR3s, and a viral motif had to include at least three viral sequences and also show V-gene enrichment. TCRdb carries this immuneACCESS record with in-frame sequences only. Its versions omit some clonotypes, under half of them owing to an unresolved V gene in the studies checked, with the rest unexplained. The V and J calls and the clone size are those of that table, but D and trimming were determined from the DNA. This sample holds around 29,000 clones; more than 70% were observed only once. Over 10% of the sample lies in the top ten.

This receptor was identified in an older female donor with stage III squamous cell lung carcinoma. The sequences come from peripheral blood, collected before any cancer treatment.

The nucleotides are TGTGCCAGCAGCTTGTTACGCCAGGGGTACGACCAGTACTTC. It codes for CASSLLRQGYDQYF. The chain couples TRBV11-3 to TRBJ2-5; the D region possibly corresponds to TRBD1 (6 bases align). V is cut by 3 bases and J by 10 bases, and the space between the germline ends is 18 bases. CDR1 and CDR2, looked up from the germline V gene, are SGHNT and YENEEA. The CDR3, cysteine through phenylalanine, is 14 amino acids long. The CDR3 DNA has 42 bases and is translated from base 1.